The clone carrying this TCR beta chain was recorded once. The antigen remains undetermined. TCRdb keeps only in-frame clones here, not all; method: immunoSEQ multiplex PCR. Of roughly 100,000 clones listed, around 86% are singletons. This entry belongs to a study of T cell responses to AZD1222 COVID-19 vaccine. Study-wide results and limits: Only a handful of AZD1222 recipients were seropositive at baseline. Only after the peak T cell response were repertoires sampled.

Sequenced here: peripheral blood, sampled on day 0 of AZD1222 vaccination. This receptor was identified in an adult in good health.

The CDR3 DNA reads TGTGCCAGCAGTGACAGGGGACCTACCGGGGAGCTGTTTTTT. This encodes CASSDRGPTGELFF. The rearrangement links TRBV28 to TRBJ2-2; 8 bases map to TRBD1. J gave up 5 bases and V 5 bases, and 4 bases lay outside the gene matches. CDR3 length equals 14 residues. Germline CDR1 reads MDHEN; CDR2 reads SYDVKM. The full variable domain, its missing parts supplied by reference TRBV28 and TRBJ2-2, is DVKVTQSSRYLVKRTGEKVFLECVQDMDHENMFWYRQDPGLGLRLIYFSYDVKMKEKGDIPEGYSVSREKKERFSLILESASTNQTSMYLCASSDRGPTGELFFGEGSRLTVL.